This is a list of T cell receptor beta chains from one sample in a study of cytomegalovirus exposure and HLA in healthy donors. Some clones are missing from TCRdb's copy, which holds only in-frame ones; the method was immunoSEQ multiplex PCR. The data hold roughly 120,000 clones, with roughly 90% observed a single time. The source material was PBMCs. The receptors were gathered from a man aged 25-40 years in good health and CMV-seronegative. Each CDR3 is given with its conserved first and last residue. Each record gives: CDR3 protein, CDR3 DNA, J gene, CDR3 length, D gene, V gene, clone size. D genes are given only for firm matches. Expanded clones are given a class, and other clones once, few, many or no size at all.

CASRSRWDTSYEQYF | TGCGCCAGCAGATCCAGGTGGGACACATCCTACGAGCAGTACTTC | TRBJ2-7 | 15 | - | TRBV5-1 | -
CSVERDRDYNEQFF | TGCAGCGTTGAGCGGGACAGGGACTACAATGAGCAGTTCTTC | TRBJ2-1 | 14 | TRBD1 | TRBV29-1 | -
CASSLRTVQETQYF | TGTGCCAGCAGCTTACGGACAGTCCAAGAGACCCAGTACTTC | TRBJ2-5 | 14 | - | TRBV11-1 | -
CASSFGWAGYNSPLHF | TGTGCCAGCAGCTTCGGCTGGGCAGGGTATAATTCACCCCTCCACTTT | TRBJ1-6 | 16 | - | TRBV11-2 | -
CASSLTGALSYNSPLHF | TGTGCCAGCAGCCTAACGGGTGCCCTCTCCTATAATTCACCCCTCCACTTT | TRBJ1-6 | 17 | - | TRBV9 | -
CATSREGTGGEKLFF | TGTGCCACCAGCAGAGAGGGGACAGGGGGTGAAAAACTGTTTTTT | TRBJ1-4 | 15 | TRBD1 | TRBV15 | -
CASSYSGGGGTGELFF | TGTGCCAGCAGTTACTCAGGAGGCGGGGGGACCGGGGAGCTGTTTTTT | TRBJ2-2 | 16 | TRBD2 | TRBV6-5 | -
CASSERWEQFF | TGTGCCAGCAGTGAACGGTGGGAGCAGTTCTTC | TRBJ2-1 | 11 | - | TRBV6-1 | -
CASSLYRGHYGYTF | TGTGCCAGCAGTTTGTACAGGGGACACTATGGCTACACCTTC | TRBJ1-2 | 14 | TRBD1 | TRBV6-5 | -
CASSYVEGSNQPQHF | TGTGCCAGCAGTTATGTTGAGGGCAGCAATCAGCCCCAGCATTTT | TRBJ1-5 | 15 | - | TRBV6-6 | few
CASSLTGDSYNEQFF | TGTGCCAGCAGCTTAACGGGAGATTCCTACAATGAGCAGTTCTTC | TRBJ2-1 | 15 | - | TRBV7-3 | -
CAISGQQQETQYF | TGTGCCATCAGTGGACAGCAACAAGAGACCCAGTACTTC | TRBJ2-5 | 13 | - | TRBV10-3 | -
CASSQTFSDSGANVLTF | TGTGCCAGCAGCCAAACTTTTTCCGACTCTGGGGCCAACGTCCTGACTTTC | TRBJ2-6 | 17 | - | TRBV14 | -
CVSGRSSYNSPLHF | TGTGTCAGCGGTCGGAGCTCCTATAATTCACCCCTCCACTTT | TRBJ1-6 | 14 | - | TRBV28 | -
CASSLVRDEQFF | TGTGCCAGCAGCTTAGTCAGGGATGAGCAGTTCTTC | TRBJ2-1 | 12 | - | TRBV7-9 | -
CASSQTQGATNEKLFF | TGTGCCAGCTCACAAACACAGGGTGCAACTAATGAAAAACTGTTTTTT | TRBJ1-4 | 16 | - | TRBV18 | -
CASSLGQGISYEQYF | TGTGCCAGCAGCTTGGGCCAGGGGATCTCCTACGAGCAGTACTTC | TRBJ2-7 | 15 | - | TRBV5-4 | -
CASSLDWGLEAFF | TGTGCCAGCAGCTTAGATTGGGGCCTTGAAGCTTTCTTT | TRBJ1-1 | 13 | - | TRBV11-2 | -
CASSLGGIRSYNEQFF | TGTGCCAGCAGCTTGGGAGGGATTAGATCCTACAATGAGCAGTTCTTC | TRBJ2-1 | 16 | - | TRBV5-6 | -
CASRLNRDTSYEQYF | TGTGCCAGCAGGCTAAACAGGGATACCTCCTACGAGCAGTACTTC | TRBJ2-7 | 15 | - | TRBV6-5 | -
CASSSPGQGATNEKLFF | TGTGCCAGCAGCTCCCCGGGACAGGGAGCAACTAATGAAAAACTGTTTTTT | TRBJ1-4 | 17 | TRBD1 | TRBV7-9 | -
CASSLISTGGLYEQYF | TGTGCCAGCAGTTTGATATCGACAGGGGGCTTGTACGAGCAGTACTTC | TRBJ2-7 | 16 | TRBD1 | TRBV28 | -
CASSPIYEQYF | TGTGCCAGCAGCCCTATTTACGAGCAGTACTTC | TRBJ2-7 | 11 | - | TRBV2 | -
CASSVAPTGGETQYF | TGTGCCAGCAGCGTAGCTCCGACAGGTGGAGAGACCCAGTACTTC | TRBJ2-5 | 15 | - | TRBV9 | -
CATSRDSALGELFF | TGTGCCACCAGCCGGGACAGTGCCTTAGGGGAGCTGTTTTTT | TRBJ2-2 | 14 | TRBD1 | TRBV15 | -
CASSLGDSPLHF | TGTGCCAGCAGCTTAGGGGACTCTCCCCTCCACTTT | TRBJ1-6 | 12 | - | TRBV7-2 | -
CASSLGQVSNQPQHF | TGTGCCAGCAGCTTGGGACAGGTCAGCAATCAGCCCCAGCATTTT | TRBJ1-5 | 15 | - | TRBV5-8 | -
CASSPSGDTTYEQYF | TGTGCCAGCAGTCCTTCAGGGGACACTACCTACGAGCAGTACTTC | TRBJ2-7 | 15 | - | TRBV6-6 | -
CASSMLAGGSYNEQFF | TGCGCCAGCAGCATGCTAGCGGGGGGATCCTACAATGAGCAGTTCTTC | TRBJ2-1 | 16 | TRBD2 | TRBV5-1 | -
CASSLGSPSPNEQFF | TGTGCCAGCAGCTTAGGCTCCCCTAGCCCCAATGAGCAGTTCTTC | TRBJ2-1 | 15 | - | TRBV7-9 | once
CASSRDRGYYEQYF | TGCGCCAGCAGCCGCGACAGGGGGTATTACGAGCAGTACTTC | TRBJ2-7 | 14 | TRBD1 | TRBV5-1 | -
CASRGTGPQPQHF | TGTGCCAGCAGAGGGACAGGACCTCAGCCCCAGCATTTT | TRBJ1-5 | 13 | TRBD1 | TRBV2 | -
CASISTEGETEAFF | TGTGCCAGCATCTCCACTGAGGGGGAAACTGAAGCTTTCTTT | TRBJ1-1 | 14 | - | TRBV13 | -